This is a list of T cell receptor beta chains from one sample in a study of control samples from healthy donors and cancer patients. TCRdb keeps only in-frame clones here, not all; method: immunoSEQ multiplex PCR. Its listing shows approximately 190,000 clones. The sequenced sample was blood. The receptors stem from a woman aged 30 to 39 in good health. Both conserved end residues are trimmed from each CDR3.

v_gene: TRBV27; j_gene: TRBJ2-7; CDR3aa: ASTITEGYEQY
v_gene: TRBV30; j_gene: TRBJ2-1; CDR3aa: AWSVGWRTYNEQF
v_gene: TRBV5-4; j_gene: TRBJ2-2; CDR3aa: ASSSRQGPGELF
v_gene: TRBV19; j_gene: TRBJ1-1; CDR3aa: ASSKGQGVTEAF
v_gene: TRBV12-3/TRBV12-4; j_gene: TRBJ2-5; CDR3aa: ASLGMGTQY
v_gene: TRBV18; j_gene: TRBJ2-1; CDR3aa: ASSLNSGVAYNEQF
v_gene: TRBV9; j_gene: TRBJ2-2; CDR3aa: ASSGGSWNTGELF
v_gene: TRBV7-7; j_gene: TRBJ2-3; CDR3aa: ASSRQGSGTDTQY
v_gene: TRBV28; j_gene: TRBJ2-7; CDR3aa: ASSYDRAYEQY
v_gene: TRBV6-5; j_gene: TRBJ1-3; CDR3aa: ASSYSRQGKGNTIY
v_gene: TRBV18; j_gene: TRBJ1-1; CDR3aa: ASSPLGQGAQEAF
v_gene: TRBV9; j_gene: TRBJ2-2; CDR3aa: ASSAGAGVNTGELF
v_gene: TRBV5-5; j_gene: TRBJ2-3; CDR3aa: ASSWRLAGTTDTQY
v_gene: TRBV10-3; j_gene: TRBJ2-1; CDR3aa: AISEGTSGGGEQF
v_gene: TRBV28; j_gene: TRBJ2-7; CDR3aa: ASRATATYEQY
v_gene: TRBV12-3/TRBV12-4; j_gene: TRBJ1-2; CDR3aa: ASSLMNYGYT
v_gene: TRBV2; j_gene: TRBJ2-1; CDR3aa: ASSEESASGLRREQF
v_gene: TRBV19; j_gene: TRBJ1-1; CDR3aa: ASSVLGTGTEAF
v_gene: TRBV30; j_gene: TRBJ1-1; CDR3aa: AWSAVLNTEAF
v_gene: TRBV5-1; j_gene: TRBJ1-4; CDR3aa: ASSFRDANEKLF
v_gene: TRBV19; j_gene: TRBJ2-1; CDR3aa: ASSARGTGAYNEQF
v_gene: TRBV9; j_gene: TRBJ2-3; CDR3aa: ASTTIGTSTDTQY
v_gene: TRBV30; j_gene: TRBJ1-5; CDR3aa: AWSLGSNQPQH
v_gene: TRBV7-2; j_gene: TRBJ2-5; CDR3aa: ASSIDRGETQY
v_gene: TRBV16; j_gene: TRBJ1-4; CDR3aa: ASSRLLEKLF
v_gene: TRBV7-2; j_gene: TRBJ1-5; CDR3aa: ASSLGFNQPQH